These 29 T cell receptor beta chains share one sample of origin, sequenced in a study of somatic mutations in cytotoxic T cells in rheumatoid arthritis. Some clones are missing from TCRdb's copy, which holds only in-frame ones; the method was immunoSEQ multiplex PCR. Of about 11,000 clones in the sample, around 80% were seen once. The specimen sequenced was CD8+ T cells sorted from blood. These receptors were obtained from a woman aged 60-75 years with rheumatoid arthritis.

This clone has just a few counts. The rearrangement joins TRBV4-1 to TRBJ1-2; D gene unclear. Germline CDR1 reads MGHRA; CDR2 reads YSYEKL. Trimming pared 2 bases from V and 8 bases from J, leaving 12 bases between. This CDR3 has 13 residues. For the CDR3, the DNA is TGCGCCAGCAGCCAAATCCCGACACTGGGCTACACCTTC. Translated: CASSQIPTLGYTF.

The CDR3 sequence: CASSLPTLGGGTDTQYF. The DNA for the CDR3 is TGCGCCAGCAGCTTACCCACACTAGGGGGTGGCACAGATACGCAGTATTTT. The rearrangement links TRBV5-1 to TRBJ2-3, with a weak D call TRBD1 (6 bases). The CDR3 extends over 17 amino acids. CDR1 is SGHRS and CDR2 is YFSETQ in the germline V gene. V was shortened by 2 bases and J by 1 base, with 17 bases between the two germline ends.

Points on this clone: An end of the junction does not agree with germline; a read error may underlie this. The chain combines TRBV27 with TRBJ1-5, with D possibly being TRBD1 (5 bases). Germline V gene data show CDR1 as MNHEY and CDR2 as SMNVEV (reference sequence). CDR3 length equals 14 residues. The CDR3 DNA sequence: TGTGCCAGCAGTTTAGGGGGGAGCAATCGGCCCCAGCATTTT. It codes for CASSLGGSNRPQHF.

This clone has just one count. The J gene is TRBJ1-4, the V gene TRBV6-5; TRBD1 agrees at 8 bases. The CDR3 covers 14 residues. Germline assignment: CDR1 MNHEY and CDR2 SVGAGI. The V segment lost 6 bases and the J segment 7 bases; nucleotides outside the gene matches: 7. This chain's CDR3 is CASSPRGPSEKLFF. Written as DNA, the CDR3 is TGTGCCAGCAGCCCCAGGGGGCCGAGTGAAAAACTGTTTTTT.

CDR3 in DNA: TGTGCCAGCAGCTTAACGTCTTCTAGCGTCGGCGAGCAGTACTTC. As protein: CASSLTSSSVGEQYF. V gene TRBV7-3 combines with J gene TRBJ2-7; a possible D gene is TRBD2 (6 bases). The V and J ends lost 0 bases and 6 bases respectively, with 15 bases between them. Germline V CDR1 and CDR2: SGHTA, FQGTGA. This CDR3 region has 15 residues.

The chain recombines TRBV14 with TRBJ2-7; weak D call: TRBD1 (5 bases). CDR3 length equals 12 residues. Germline V gene lookup returns CDR1 SGHDN and CDR2 FVKESK. The V end was cut by 4 bases, the J end by 3 bases, with 7 bases between. The CDR3 coding sequence is TGTGCCAGCAGCCGCGACAGCTACGAGCAGTACTTC. As protein: CASSRDSYEQYF.

The chain carries TRBV6-6 and TRBJ2-2; 8 bases map to TRBD1. The CDR3 is 16 residues long. V shed 8 bases and J 0 bases; nucleotides not matched to a gene: 8. Germline V gene data show CDR1 as MNHNY and CDR2 as SVGAGI (reference sequence). The CDR3 protein is CASQDRGYANTGELFF. In DNA form, the CDR3 reads TGTGCCAGCCAAGACAGGGGATACGCGAACACCGGGGAGCTGTTTTTT.

CDR3 amino acids: CASSSTGSSTDTQYF. In nucleotides, the CDR3 is TGTGCCAGCAGCTCGACAGGGTCTAGCACAGATACGCAGTATTTT. The chain employs TRBV7-7 and TRBJ2-3, with 7 bases identical to TRBD1. The CDR3 has 15 residues. The germline CDR1 and CDR2 sequences are SSHAT and FNYEAQ (reference sequence). Trimming at V came to 4 bases and at J to 0 bases, leaving 4 bases not matched to a gene.

The chain is built from TRBV2 and TRBJ2-7; D is perhaps TRBD1 (7 bases). V was trimmed by 7 bases and J by 5 bases, leaving 21 bases between them. From germline, CDR1 is SNHLY and CDR2 FYNNEI. The CDR3 is 15 residues long. CDR3 in amino acids: CASTERAGGLHEQYF. In nucleotides, the CDR3 is TGTGCCAGCACCGAGAGGGCAGGGGGACTCCACGAGCAGTACTTC.

V gene TRBV27 combines with J gene TRBJ2-3, with a weak D call TRBD2 (5 bases). Germline loops: CDR1 MNHEY, CDR2 SMNVEV (reference sequence). Trimming removed 4 bases at V and 3 bases at J, with 11 bases between. The CDR3 is 14 residues long. The CDR3 nucleotides are TGTGCCAGCAGTTACGACTGGAGGACAGATACGCAGTATTTT. Its protein product is CASSYDWRTDTQYF.

The chain has TRBV28 and TRBJ2-3; D is perhaps TRBD2 (5 bases). CDR1 MDHEN and CDR2 SYDVKM come from the germline V gene. Trimming pared 5 bases from V and 4 bases from J, leaving 31 bases between. This CDR3 is 20 amino acids long. In DNA, the CDR3 is TGTGCCAGCAGTCCCCCACCTAAGCCCCGGGGTAGCATAGGTCCAGATACGCAGTATTTT. Translating it yields CASSPPPKPRGSIGPDTQYF.

This clone was seen a handful of times. This chain uses TRBV7-8 with TRBJ1-5, with TRBD1 matching over 10 bases. CDR3 size: 20 residues. J gave up 2 bases and V 1 base, and 14 bases lay outside the gene matches. Per the germline V gene, CDR1 is SGHVS and CDR2 is FQNEAQ. This CDR3 reads CASSLELGTGARMGNQPQHF. The CDR3 DNA reads TGTGCCAGCAGCTTAGAGCTCGGGACAGGGGCAAGGATGGGCAATCAGCCCCAGCATTTT.

The V gene is TRBV27, the J gene TRBJ2-1, with D possibly TRBD2 on 6 matching bases. The CDR3 is 14 amino acids. The V gene's germline CDR1 is MNHEY and CDR2 SMNVEV (reference sequence). The ends were cut back, 0 bases at V and 3 bases at J, with 6 bases in the middle. The CDR3 DNA is TGTGCCAGCAGTTTATCGGGGGGCTACAATGAGCAGTTCTTC. Translating gives CASSLSGGYNEQFF.

The CDR3, as DNA: TGCGCCAGCAAACTTGATACTAGCGGGGCCCAGGACGAGCAGTACTTC. Translated, it gives CASKLDTSGAQDEQYF. The rearrangement joins TRBV5-1 to TRBJ2-7; 10 bases are a match to TRBD2. This CDR3 has 16 residues. CDR1 and CDR2 (germline): SGHRS, YFSETQ. V dropped 6 bases and J dropped 5; count of bases not matched to a gene: 14. The complete variable domain, with remaining parts taken from reference TRBV5-1 and TRBJ2-7, reads KAGVTQTPRYLIKTRGQQVTLSCSPISGHRSVSWYQQTPGQGLQFLFEYFSETQRNKGNFPGRFSGRQFSNSRSEMNVSTLELGDSALYLCASKLDTSGAQDEQYFGPGTRLTVT.

This rearrangement joins TRBV30 to TRBJ2-3, with D maybe TRBD2 (5 bases). This CDR3 is 12 amino acids long. V was cut by 0 bases and J by 5 bases, with 6 bases left in between. The germline V gene has CDR1 GTSNPN and CDR2 SVGIG (reference sequence). This chain's CDR3 is CAWSVGGDTQYF. The CDR3 DNA sequence: TGTGCCTGGAGTGTAGGAGGAGATACGCAGTATTTT.

This chain links TRBV28 with TRBJ2-4, with 15 bases that match TRBD2. The CDR3 runs 19 residues. The ends lost 3 bases at V and 1 base at J; junction bases unmatched: 7. In germline, CDR1 is MDHEN, CDR2 SYDVKM. Written as DNA, the CDR3 is TGTGCCAGCAGTTTGCGGGGACTAGCGGGAGGCCTGGCCAAAAACATTCAGTACTTC. It translates to CASSLRGLAGGLAKNIQYF.

V is TRBV29-1 and J is TRBJ1-1; D may be TRBD1 (5 bases). V was shortened by 4 bases and J by 3 bases, with 12 bases between the two germline ends. From germline, CDR1 is SQVTM and CDR2 ANQGSEA. The CDR3 extends over 13 amino acids. CDR3 sequence reads: CSVGQILDTEAFF. The CDR3 nucleotides read TGCAGCGTTGGACAGATACTTGACACTGAAGCTTTCTTT.

This clone was seen a handful of times. Sequence at one end of the junction differs from germline and may be a read error. The chain is built from TRBV30 and TRBJ1-3; 7 nucleotides agree with TRBD1. Germline values: CDR1 GTSNPN, CDR2 SVGIG (reference sequence). This CDR3 comprises 14 residues. CDR3 sequence: CAWSSKDTGLKGAF. The CDR3 DNA follows: TGTGCCTGGAGTTCTAAGGACACAGGACTTAAGGGGGCTTTT. The full variable domain, completed using reference TRBV30 and TRBJ1-3, is SQTIHQWPATLVQPVGSPLSLECTVEGTSNPNLYWYRQAAGRGLQLLFYSVGIGQISSEVPQNLSASRPQDRQFILSSKKLLLSDSGFYLCAWSSKDTGLKGAFGEGSWLTVV.

The chain combines TRBV5-4 with TRBJ2-1; 9 nucleotides agree with TRBD2. The V and J ends lost 2 bases and 5 bases, in that order; junction bases with no gene match: 5. The CDR3 contains 15 residues. Germline lookup yields CDR1 SGHNT and CDR2 YYREEE (reference sequence). CDR3 in amino acids: CASSFIAGANNEQFF. DNA of the CDR3: TGTGCCAGCAGCTTTATAGCGGGAGCAAACAATGAGCAGTTCTTC.

This clone was seen more than once but under ten times. The rearrangement links TRBV4-1 to TRBJ1-1; D uncertain. Germline V gene lookup returns CDR1 MGHRA and CDR2 YSYEKL. The V end was cut by 3 bases, the J end by 0 bases, with 11 bases between. This CDR3 has 15 amino acids. CDR3 sequence reads: CASSHPGSLNTEAFF. The CDR3 region has the DNA TGCGCCAGCAGCCACCCGGGGTCCCTGAACACTGAAGCTTTCTTT.

The rearrangement joins TRBV23-1 to TRBJ2-7, with 7 bases fitting TRBD1. TRBV23-1 has ORF status, its function being uncertain. CDR3 length: 17 amino acids. The J segment lost 2 bases and the V segment lost 2 bases, leaving 12 bases of the junction unmatched. CDR3: CASSQGGTGEVPYEQYF. The DNA for the CDR3 is TGCGCCAGCAGTCAAGGGGGTACAGGGGAAGTGCCCTACGAGCAGTACTTC.

The chain couples TRBV28 to TRBJ2-5; 9 bases align to TRBD1. Germline CDR1 and CDR2: MDHEN and SYDVKM. The CDR3 extends over 14 amino acids. Trimming removed 3 bases from V and 6 bases from J; junction bases left unmatched: 5. CDR3 nucleotide sequence: TGTGCCAGCAGTTTCAACAGGGGGCATAAGACCCAGTACTTC. Protein product: CASSFNRGHKTQYF.

The sample holds one count of this clone. The chain joins TRBV4-1 to TRBJ2-1, with TRBD1 as a possible D gene (5 bases). The CDR3 loop spans 13 amino acids. Germline V CDR1 and CDR2: MGHRA, YSYEKL. Trimming took 1 base from V and 7 from J, leaving 8 bases between them. CDR3 in amino acids: CASSQVRDNEQFF. The CDR3 nucleotides read TGCGCCAGCAGCCAAGTCAGGGATAATGAGCAGTTCTTC.

The chain couples TRBV5-1 to TRBJ1-3, with 9 bases matching TRBD1. The CDR3 length is 16 residues. Per the germline V gene, CDR1 is SGHRS and CDR2 is YFSETQ. The J segment lost 1 base and the V segment lost 4 bases, leaving 6 bases of the junction unmatched. For the CDR3, the DNA is TGCGCCAGCAGCCCTAAGGGACAGGGATCTGGAAACACCATATATTTT. It translates to CASSPKGQGSGNTIYF.

The rearrangement links TRBV9 to TRBJ2-3; 7 nucleotides match TRBD1. The J segment lost 6 bases and the V segment lost 4 bases, leaving 11 bases of the junction unmatched. CDR1 is SGDLS, CDR2 YYNGEE, per germline. CDR3 length: 15 amino acids. The CDR3 bases are TGTGCCAGCAGCTTGCTAGGGGGCGCAAAGGATACGCAGTATTTT. Its translation: CASSLLGGAKDTQYF.

The count of this clone is one. This chain joins TRBV28 and TRBJ2-3; the D is unclear. The CDR3 spans 13 residues. Germline CDR1 MDHEN, CDR2 SYDVKM. V was pared by 4 bases and J by 6 bases, with 11 bases between. The CDR3: CASSSYREDTQYF. The CDR3 region has the DNA TGTGCCAGCAGTTCATATAGAGAGGATACGCAGTATTTT. Drawing the rest from reference TRBV28 and TRBJ2-3, the complete variable domain is DVKVTQSSRYLVKRTGEKVFLECVQDMDHENMFWYRQDPGLGLRLIYFSYDVKMKEKGDIPEGYSVSREKKERFSLILESASTNQTSMYLCASSSYREDTQYFGPGTRLTVL.

In regard to this clone: At one boundary the junction diverges from the germline segment, which might be a read error. This chain links TRBV7-8 with TRBJ2-3; tentatively, D is TRBD2 (5 bases). The CDR3 totals 17 residues. Germline V gene sequence: CDR1 SGHVS, CDR2 FQNEAQ. The CDR3 is CANSQSGTGMSTDTQYF. DNA for the CDR3: TGTGCCAACAGCCAGTCAGGTACCGGGATGTCCACAGATACGCAGTATTTT.

The gene calls are TRBV4-2 and TRBJ2-3, with 9 bases aligning to TRBD1. Germline lookup yields CDR1 LGHNA and CDR2 YNFKEQ. The V gene end was trimmed by 1 base and the J gene end by 3 bases; junction bases not matched to a gene: 5. This CDR3 contains 16 residues. CDR3 protein: CASSQAGTGLTDTQYF. In nucleotides, the CDR3 is TGTGCCAGCAGCCAAGCCGGGACAGGGTTGACAGATACGCAGTATTTT.

This clone has only one observation. The CDR3 coding sequence is TGTGCCAGCAAGGAAGCTCCCAAGCAAGCTGGGCCGTACAATGAGCAGTTCTTC. It encodes CASKEAPKQAGPYNEQFF. The genes are TRBV9 and TRBJ2-1; D unresolved. CDR1 is SGDLS and CDR2 is YYNGEE in the germline V gene. This CDR3 contains 18 residues. V lost 6 bases and J 4 bases, leaving 26 bases between the germline ends.